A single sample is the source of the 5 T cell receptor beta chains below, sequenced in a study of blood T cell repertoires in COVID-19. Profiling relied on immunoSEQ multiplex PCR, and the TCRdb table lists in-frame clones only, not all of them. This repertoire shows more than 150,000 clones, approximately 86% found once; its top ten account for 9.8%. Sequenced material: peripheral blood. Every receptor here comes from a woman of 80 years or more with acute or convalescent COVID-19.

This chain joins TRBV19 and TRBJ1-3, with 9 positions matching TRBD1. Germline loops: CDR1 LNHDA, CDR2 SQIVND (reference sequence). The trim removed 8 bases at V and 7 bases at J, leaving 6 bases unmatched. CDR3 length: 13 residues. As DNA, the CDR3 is TGTGCCAGTCGACAGGGGGGGATGAACACCATATATTTT. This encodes CASRQGGMNTIYF.

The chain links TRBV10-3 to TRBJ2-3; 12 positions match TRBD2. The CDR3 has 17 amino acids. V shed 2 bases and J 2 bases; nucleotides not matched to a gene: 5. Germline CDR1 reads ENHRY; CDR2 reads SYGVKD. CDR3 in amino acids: CAISENLAGGNTDTQYF. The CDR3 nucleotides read TGTGCCATCAGTGAGAACCTAGCGGGGGGGAACACAGATACGCAGTATTTT.

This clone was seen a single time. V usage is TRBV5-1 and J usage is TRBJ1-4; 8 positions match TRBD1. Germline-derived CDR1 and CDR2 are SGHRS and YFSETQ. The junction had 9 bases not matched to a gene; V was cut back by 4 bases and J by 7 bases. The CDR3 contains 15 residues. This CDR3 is CASSIRTGLGEKLFF. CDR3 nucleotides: TGCGCCAGCAGCATTCGGACAGGGCTGGGTGAAAAACTGTTTTTT.

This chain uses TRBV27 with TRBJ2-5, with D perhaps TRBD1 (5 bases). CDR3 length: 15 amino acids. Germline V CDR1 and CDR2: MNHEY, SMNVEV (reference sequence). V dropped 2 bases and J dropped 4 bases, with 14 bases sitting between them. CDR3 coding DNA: TGTGCCAGCAGTTTAGGGCAGGGCAATCGAGAGACCCAGTACTTC. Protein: CASSLGQGNRETQYF.

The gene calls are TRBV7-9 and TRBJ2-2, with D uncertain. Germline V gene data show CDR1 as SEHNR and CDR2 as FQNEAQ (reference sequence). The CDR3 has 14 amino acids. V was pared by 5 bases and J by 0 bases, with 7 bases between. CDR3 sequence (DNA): TGTGCCAGCAGCCTACCCCCGAACACCGGGGAGCTGTTTTTT. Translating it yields CASSLPPNTGELFF.